The rows below give T cell receptor beta chains drawn from one sample of a study of post-analysis software for immune sequencing data. Each CDR3 protein gets one entry after TCRdb re-called the PCR reads with MiXCR. The sample shows about 820,000 distinct CDR3 sequences, approximately 53% of them seen only once. Sequencing was done on a sample of blood. The receptors come from a girl between 10 and 17 years old with multiple sclerosis. CDR3s include the opening cysteine and the closing phenylalanine or tryptophan. D genes are given only for firm matches. Clone size is not always given. Where it is, it says once, few, many or a class for expanded clones.

v_call: TRBV10-2
j_call: TRBJ2-5
d_call: .
clone_size: few
cdr3_aa: CASRGGLGGETQYF
cdr3_nt: TGCGCCAGCAGAGGGGGACTTGGCGGAGAGACCCAGTACTTC

v_call: TRBV15
j_call: TRBJ2-7
d_call: .
clone_size: few
cdr3_aa: CATSRTQGPFPYEQYF
cdr3_nt: TGTGCCACCAGCAGAACCCAGGGCCCGTTCCCCTACGAGCAGTACTTC

v_call: TRBV3-1
j_call: TRBJ2-7
d_call: TRBD1
clone_size: few
cdr3_aa: CASSPTGDSYEQYF
cdr3_nt: TGTGCCAGCAGCCCTACAGGGGATTCCTACGAGCAGTACTTC

v_call: TRBV10-3
j_call: TRBJ2-1
d_call: .
clone_size: few
cdr3_aa: CAIRDLGAVGQFF
cdr3_nt: TGTGCCATCAGAGACCTGGGCGCAGTGGGGCAGTTCTTC

v_call: TRBV5-1
j_call: TRBJ2-7
d_call: TRBD2
clone_size: once
cdr3_aa: CASSYRTSGSGEQYF
cdr3_nt: TGCGCCAGCAGCTACCGGACTAGCGGGAGCGGCGAGCAGTACTTC

v_call: TRBV6-5
j_call: TRBJ2-7
d_call: .
clone_size: few
cdr3_aa: CASTSKGRHPYEQYF
cdr3_nt: TGTGCCAGCACCTCTAAGGGCAGACACCCCTACGAGCAGTACTTC

v_call: TRBV12-3/TRBV12-4
j_call: TRBJ2-5
d_call: TRBD2
clone_size: .
cdr3_aa: CASSFFLGGETQYF
cdr3_nt: TGTGCCAGCAGTTTTTTCCTGGGAGGGGAGACCCAGTACTTC

v_call: TRBV29-1
j_call: TRBJ2-1
d_call: TRBD2
clone_size: once
cdr3_aa: CSVQTSGHQFF
cdr3_nt: TGCAGCGTCCAGACTAGCGGACATCAGTTCTTC

v_call: TRBV12-3/TRBV12-4
j_call: TRBJ2-1
d_call: .
clone_size: .
cdr3_aa: CASSYPGGVSYNEQFF
cdr3_nt: TGTGCCAGCAGTTACCCCGGGGGAGTCTCCTACAATGAGCAGTTCTTC

v_call: TRBV3-1
j_call: TRBJ2-7
d_call: TRBD2
clone_size: .
cdr3_aa: CASSQSSGRAREQYF
cdr3_nt: TGTGCCAGCAGCCAATCTAGCGGGAGGGCCAGAGAGCAGTACTTC

v_call: TRBV5-1
j_call: TRBJ2-1
d_call: .
clone_size: .
cdr3_aa: CASSHVLATPGYNEQFF
cdr3_nt: TGCGCCAGCAGCCACGTGTTAGCCACACCGGGGTACAATGAGCAGTTCTTC

v_call: TRBV7-9
j_call: TRBJ2-7
d_call: TRBD2
clone_size: .
cdr3_aa: CASSLSGGHAYEQYF
cdr3_nt: TGTGCCAGCAGCCTGAGCGGGGGGCACGCCTACGAGCAGTACTTC

v_call: TRBV3-1
j_call: TRBJ2-5
d_call: TRBD2
clone_size: .
cdr3_aa: CASSQGAGDGETQYF
cdr3_nt: TGTGCCAGCAGCCAAGGGGCGGGGGACGGAGAGACCCAGTACTTC

v_call: TRBV7-8
j_call: TRBJ2-7
d_call: .
clone_size: few
cdr3_aa: CASSLPTTGTSYEQYF
cdr3_nt: TGTGCCAGCAGCTTGCCTACGACAGGGACTTCCTACGAGCAGTACTTC

v_call: TRBV7-9
j_call: TRBJ2-7
d_call: TRBD2
clone_size: .
cdr3_aa: CASSLSGGSEQYF
cdr3_nt: TGTGCCAGCAGCTTAAGCGGGGGCTCCGAGCAGTACTTC

v_call: TRBV20-1
j_call: TRBJ1-4
d_call: .
clone_size: .
cdr3_aa: CSARIPGNLNEKLFF
cdr3_nt: TGCAGTGCTAGGATTCCAGGGAACCTTAATGAAAAACTGTTTTTT

v_call: TRBV20-1
j_call: TRBJ2-7
d_call: .
clone_size: few
cdr3_aa: CSASPFQERSYEQYF
cdr3_nt: TGCAGTGCTAGCCCCTTCCAGGAAAGGTCCTACGAGCAGTACTTC

v_call: TRBV12-3/TRBV12-4
j_call: TRBJ2-7
d_call: .
clone_size: .
cdr3_aa: CASSLARPTYEQYF
cdr3_nt: TGTGCCAGCAGTTTGGCCAGACCGACCTACGAGCAGTACTTC

v_call: TRBV5-1
j_call: TRBJ2-5
d_call: .
clone_size: once
cdr3_aa: CASSLSRGGQRRWETQYF
cdr3_nt: TGCGCCAGCAGCTTGTCTCGGGGAGGACAGCGAAGGTGGGAGACCCAGTACTTC

v_call: TRBV7-6
j_call: TRBJ2-1
d_call: TRBD1
clone_size: .
cdr3_aa: CASSLVTGGYNEQFF
cdr3_nt: TGTGCCAGCAGCTTAGTGACAGGGGGCTACAATGAGCAGTTCTTC

v_call: TRBV11-3
j_call: TRBJ2-1
d_call: .
clone_size: .
cdr3_aa: CASSTRENEQFF
cdr3_nt: TGTGCCAGCAGCACCCGGGAAAATGAGCAGTTCTTC

v_call: TRBV20-1
j_call: TRBJ2-5
d_call: TRBD2
clone_size: .
cdr3_aa: CSARDSHGGGRGQETQYF
cdr3_nt: TGCAGTGCTAGAGATTCGCATGGGGGGGGACGGGGACAAGAGACCCAGTACTTC

v_call: TRBV29-1
j_call: TRBJ2-7
d_call: TRBD2
clone_size: .
cdr3_aa: CSVDGTSGSYEQYF
cdr3_nt: TGCAGCGTTGACGGGACTAGCGGATCCTACGAGCAGTACTTC

v_call: TRBV3-1
j_call: TRBJ2-5
d_call: .
clone_size: .
cdr3_aa: CASSPTRLVIEQYF
cdr3_nt: TGTGCCAGCAGTCCCACTCGACTCGTTATTGAGCAGTACTTC

v_call: TRBV6-2/TRBV6-3
j_call: TRBJ1-5
d_call: .
clone_size: .
cdr3_aa: CASSYGEYSNQPQHF
cdr3_nt: TGTGCCAGCAGTTACGGCGAATACAGCAATCAGCCCCAGCATTTT

v_call: TRBV4-1
j_call: TRBJ2-5
d_call: .
clone_size: few
cdr3_aa: CASSQDLVWQTQYF
cdr3_nt: TGCGCCAGCAGCCAAGATCTAGTCTGGCAGACCCAGTACTTC

v_call: TRBV5-5
j_call: TRBJ2-5
d_call: .
clone_size: .
cdr3_aa: CASSMSGTLGQYF
cdr3_nt: TGTGCCAGCAGCATGTCCGGAACGTTGGGGCAGTACTTC

v_call: TRBV20-1
j_call: TRBJ2-7
d_call: .
clone_size: few
cdr3_aa: CSARVSGTLGYEQYF
cdr3_nt: TGCAGTGCTAGAGTCTCCGGGACATTAGGCTACGAGCAGTACTTC

v_call: TRBV20-1
j_call: TRBJ2-7
d_call: .
clone_size: .
cdr3_aa: CSAFRDGGLGEQYF
cdr3_nt: TGCAGTGCCTTCCGGGACGGAGGCCTCGGAGAGCAGTACTTC

v_call: TRBV20-1
j_call: TRBJ1-2
d_call: .
clone_size: .
cdr3_aa: CSARPVANYGYTF
cdr3_nt: TGCAGTGCTAGGCCGGTAGCTAACTATGGCTACACCTTC

v_call: TRBV20-1
j_call: TRBJ2-5
d_call: .
clone_size: .
cdr3_aa: CSASSAGLETQYF
cdr3_nt: TGCAGTGCTAGCTCGGCAGGGCTAGAGACCCAGTACTTC

v_call: TRBV4-1
j_call: TRBJ1-1
d_call: .
clone_size: .
cdr3_aa: CASSHPDRNTEAFF
cdr3_nt: TGCGCCAGCAGCCATCCGGACAGGAACACTGAAGCTTTCTTT

v_call: TRBV30
j_call: TRBJ1-2
d_call: .
clone_size: .
cdr3_aa: CAYNGEGKKYGYTF
cdr3_nt: TGTGCCTATAATGGGGAGGGTAAGAAGTATGGCTACACCTTC

v_call: TRBV11-1
j_call: TRBJ2-6
d_call: .
clone_size: .
cdr3_aa: CASSPTGPKRSPWRPGANVLTF
cdr3_nt: TGTGCCAGCAGCCCTACTGGGCCAAAACGATCCCCCTGGAGGCCTGGGGCCAACGTCCTGACTTTC

v_call: TRBV6-5
j_call: TRBJ1-6
d_call: .
clone_size: .
cdr3_aa: CASSYVRNSPLHF
cdr3_nt: TGTGCCAGCAGTTACGTGAGGAATTCACCCCTCCACTTT

v_call: TRBV12-3/TRBV12-4
j_call: TRBJ1-2
d_call: .
clone_size: .
cdr3_aa: CASSLLRERGYTF
cdr3_nt: TGTGCCAGCAGTCTCCTCCGGGAGCGTGGCTACACCTTC

v_call: TRBV7-2
j_call: TRBJ2-3
d_call: .
clone_size: few
cdr3_aa: CASSLAAGRKDTQYF
cdr3_nt: TGTGCCAGCAGCTTAGCCGCAGGGCGGAAAGATACGCAGTATTTT

v_call: TRBV7-9
j_call: TRBJ2-1
d_call: .
clone_size: .
cdr3_aa: CASSLVGGDGEQFF
cdr3_nt: TGTGCCAGCAGCTTAGTCGGAGGGGACGGTGAGCAGTTCTTC

v_call: TRBV20-1
j_call: TRBJ2-1
d_call: TRBD2
clone_size: .
cdr3_aa: CSARSRLAGVSEQFF
cdr3_nt: TGCAGTGCTAGATCAAGACTAGCGGGAGTATCTGAGCAGTTCTTC

v_call: TRBV6-6
j_call: TRBJ2-1
d_call: .
clone_size: .
cdr3_aa: CASSSSTVAYEQFF
cdr3_nt: TGTGCCAGCAGTTCGTCGACGGTAGCCTACGAGCAGTTCTTC

v_call: TRBV5-5
j_call: TRBJ2-5
d_call: .
clone_size: .
cdr3_aa: CASRRDGQVEETQYF
cdr3_nt: TGTGCCAGCAGAAGGGACGGCCAGGTTGAAGAGACCCAGTACTTC

v_call: TRBV29-1
j_call: TRBJ2-7
d_call: TRBD2
clone_size: .
cdr3_aa: CSVEKGLGNEQYF
cdr3_nt: TGCAGCGTCGAGAAGGGACTAGGCAACGAGCAGTACTTC

v_call: TRBV7-9
j_call: TRBJ2-4
d_call: .
clone_size: .
cdr3_aa: CASSLGIEGHLGRGDNIQYF
cdr3_nt: TGTGCCAGCAGCTTAGGGATAGAGGGACACCTCGGCCGGGGGGATAACATTCAGTACTTC

v_call: TRBV5-6
j_call: TRBJ2-5
d_call: TRBD1
clone_size: .
cdr3_aa: CASSSMTGQETQYF
cdr3_nt: TGTGCCAGCAGCTCGATGACAGGGCAAGAGACCCAGTACTTC